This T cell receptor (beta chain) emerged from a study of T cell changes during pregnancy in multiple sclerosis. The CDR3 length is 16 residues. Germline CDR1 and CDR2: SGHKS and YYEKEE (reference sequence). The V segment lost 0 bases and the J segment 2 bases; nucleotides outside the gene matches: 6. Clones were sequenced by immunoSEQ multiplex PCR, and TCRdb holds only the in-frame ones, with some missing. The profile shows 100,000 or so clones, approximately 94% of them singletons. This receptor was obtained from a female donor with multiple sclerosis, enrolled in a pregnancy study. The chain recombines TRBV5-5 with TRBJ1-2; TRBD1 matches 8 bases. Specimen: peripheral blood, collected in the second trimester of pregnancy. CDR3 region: CASSLGTGRRNYGYTF. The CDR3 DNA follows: TGTGCCAGCAGCTTGGGGACAGGGCGAAGAAACTATGGCTACACCTTC.